This T cell receptor (beta chain) was captured by sequencing in a study of neoadjuvant anti-PD-1 for oral cavity cancer. This clone was counted a single time. TCRdb keeps only in-frame clones here, not all; method: immunoSEQ multiplex PCR. The sample holds tens of thousands of clones, approximately 82% seen once. Germline lookup yields CDR1 PRHDT and CDR2 FYEKMQ (reference sequence). This CDR3 has 17 amino acids. The V gene lost 0 bases and the J gene lost 2 bases, with 14 bases spanning the gap. The genes are TRBV13 and TRBJ1-3; weak D call: TRBD1 (5 bases). The source was PBMCs, collected before nivolumab (anti-PD-1) treatment. The sequence came from a person between 40 and 80 years old with oral cavity squamous cell carcinoma. CDR3 coding DNA: TGTGCCAGCAGCTTAGGTTCTGGACATTTCGCTGGAAACACCATATATTTT. This encodes CASSLGSGHFAGNTIYF.